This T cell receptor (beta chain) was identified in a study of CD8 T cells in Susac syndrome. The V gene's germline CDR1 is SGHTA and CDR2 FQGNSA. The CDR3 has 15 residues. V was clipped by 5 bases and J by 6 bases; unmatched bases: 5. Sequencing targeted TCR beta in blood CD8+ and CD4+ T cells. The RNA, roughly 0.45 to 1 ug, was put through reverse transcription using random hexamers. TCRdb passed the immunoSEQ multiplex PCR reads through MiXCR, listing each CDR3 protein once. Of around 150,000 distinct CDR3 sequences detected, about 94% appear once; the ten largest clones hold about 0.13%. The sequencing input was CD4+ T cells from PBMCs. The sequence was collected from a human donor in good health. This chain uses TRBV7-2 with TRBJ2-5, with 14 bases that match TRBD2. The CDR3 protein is CASSGTSGGGKTQYF. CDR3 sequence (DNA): TGTGCCAGCAGCGGGACTAGCGGGGGTGGCAAGACCCAGTACTTC.